A single T cell receptor beta chain is shown here with its context. The antigen remains undetermined. TCRdb independently ran MiXCR on the RACE reads; one entry per CDR3 protein. The table records around 110,000 distinct CDR3 sequences, 12% of them present only once. The data were obtained in a study of human T cells and chemical hapten exposure. Across the study: Affected patients, primarily female, had alopecia areata, totalis or universalis. Broader study findings: Since the donors had alopecia, their immune response may not be the same as that of healthy people.

Time point denoted: patch test 1, 2 weeks after DPC sensitization. Treatment reported: therapeutic diphenylcyclopropenone sensitization with weekly scalp DPC. The V and J ends lost 4 bases and 1 base respectively, with 13 bases between them. Germline V gene lookup returns CDR1 SGHNT and CDR2 YYREEE (reference sequence). The CDR3 loop spans 15 amino acids. The input for sequencing was whole blood, taken in connection with sensitization to the hapten diphenylcyclopropenone (DPC). The chain has TRBV5-4 and TRBJ2-3; D could derive from TRBD1 or TRBD2 (5 bases each). The source of this sequence is a woman aged 45-65 years with alopecia areata. Some clones in this sample may be carry-over from other donors' samples. The CDR3 loop reads CASSPRGVGTDTQYF. The CDR3 DNA reads TGTGCCAGCAGCCCTAGGGGAGTTGGCACAGATACGCAGTATTTT.